The subject of this entry is one T cell receptor (beta chain). Its antigen is currently not known. No base quality information exists; no much larger clone differs at one position. This entry comes from a study of T-cell memory formation after mild COVID-19 (dated by TCRdb to the early 2020s). The study in broad terms: Most TCR sequence clusters were specific to one of the two donors. In a couple of donors, T-cell clones that expanded and contracted after mild COVID-19 were followed by sequencing TCRalpha and TCRbeta repertoires longitudinally. Two young, previously healthy adult volunteers, one female and one male, were included in the cohort.

TCRdb records Illumina NovaSeq 6000 as the sequencer. Using 5'RACE with constant-segment primers, TCRalpha and TCRbeta cDNA libraries were constructed, with sample barcodes and unique molecular identifiers added in the process. RNA was extracted from every sample with Trizol reagent. Library amplification was performed in two PCR steps, and a second sample barcode and Illumina TruSeq adapters were introduced in the second step. The libraries were sequenced on an Illumina NovaSeq using 2 x 150 bp paired-end reads. On the authors' methods: Reads were demultiplexed and collapsed into UMI-guided consensus sequences with migec v1.2.7. Using mixcr v2.1.11, UMI consensuses were aligned to TRA and TRB V and J templates and then assembled into clonotypes. A clonotype was counted as expanded or contracted only when both edgeR and NoisET called the clonotype significant, with the noise models trained on biological replicates. For edgeR calls, the cutoffs were a false discovery rate-adjusted p below 0.01 and a log2 fold-change threshold of 1. As an exploratory analysis of dynamics, max-normalized trajectories of the 1000 most abundant clonotypes were examined with PCA combined with hierarchical clustering. Each responding clone was given a CD4 or CD8 phenotype based on the CD4+ and CD8+ repertoires, which had been sequenced separately. TCRdb reprocessed the public reads (quality trimming at Q25 with fastp, clone calling with MiXCR) and kept in-frame beta chains. Rows are combined by CDR3 protein, so each entry shows the most common genes and DNA. V and J calls and clone size were set by TCRdb, not the authors. Across this sample there are roughly 120,000 distinct CDR3 sequences, with about 20% seen only once. About two fifths of the sample is in the top ten clones.

The germline V gene yields SGHRS for CDR1 and YFSETQ for CDR2. V sheds 3 bases and J sheds 7 bases, leaving 22 bases between their ends. The CDR3 covers 17 residues, taking in both the cysteine and the phenylalanine. Only the CDR3 portion is preserved as DNA: 51 bases, with reading frame beginning at the first base. What the work shows at the level of the full study, not this receptor alone: Only two mild cases were covered in the study, and larger cohorts including severe cases with pre-infection samples were considered necessary. Contracting CD4+ clones were found mainly in CM and EM memory subsets, while CD8+ clones were enriched in EMRA. SARS-CoV-2 specificity was not confirmed for the second-wave clones peaking on day 37. Balanced CD4/CD8 phenotypes were observed for clones contracting from day 15 to 85, whereas a bias towards CD4+ was observed for a second wave of clones expanding from day 15 to 37. Some responding clones were found in pre-infection memory, which suggests that pre-existing cross-reactive memory T cells took part in the SARS-CoV-2 response.

Ficoll-Paque density gradient centrifugation was the method used to isolate PBMCs. Sequencing input: PBMCs or a T cell subset sorted from them (not recorded which). The receptor was isolated from a man between 18 and 35 years old who had mild COVID-19 (a few samples of this study predate the infection). The sample titles of this study are shuffled in the database, so cell type and time point are left out; the donor was told from shared clones. The chain links TRBV5-1 with TRBJ2-2, with the D call perhaps TRBD1 or TRBD2, each one matching 5 bases. The nucleotide sequence reads TGCGCCAGCAGCTGGGGACCGATCTATGGCTTAGGCGGGGAGCTGTTTTTT. Its translation is CASSWGPIYGLGGELFF.